Listed here are 15 T cell receptor beta chains from one sample, sequenced in a study of cytomegalovirus exposure and HLA in healthy donors. Both 60 Vbeta primers and 13 Jbeta primers went into the PCR. Profiling relied on immunoSEQ multiplex PCR, and the TCRdb table lists in-frame clones only, not all of them. The sample has approximately 120,000 clones, 74% seen once. Material: PBMCs. These TCRs come from a woman between 50 and 59 years old in good health and CMV-seropositive.

This clone was seen just once. The rearrangement links TRBV7-3 to TRBJ2-1, with TRBD2 matching over 9 bases. The CDR3 has 15 residues. Germline CDR1 and CDR2: SGHTA and FQGTGA. V shed 1 base and J 5 bases; nucleotides not matched to a gene: 3. In DNA, the CDR3 is TGTGCCAGCAGCTTAAGGCGGGGGGGCGACAATGAGCAGTTCTTC. The encoded protein is CASSLRRGGDNEQFF. Looking up the rest from reference TRBV7-3 and TRBJ2-1 gives the full variable domain: GAGVSQTPSNKVTEKGKYVELRCDPISGHTALYWYRQSLGQGPEFLIYFQGTGAADDSGLPNDRFFAVRPEGSVSTLKIQRTERGDSAVYLCASSLRRGGDNEQFFGPGTRLTVL.

This clone was detected a few times. This chain links TRBV5-1 with TRBJ1-1, with D perhaps TRBD1 (5 bases). From germline, CDR1 is SGHRS and CDR2 YFSETQ. The CDR3 is made up of 14 amino acids. Deletions cut 2 bases from V and 2 bases from J, with 10 bases between. The CDR3 DNA is TGCGCCAGCAGCTTCAGGGTCCTTAACACTGAAGCTTTCTTT. Its translation: CASSFRVLNTEAFF.

Written as DNA, the CDR3 is TGTGCCAGCTCACCAACGACAGGGTCTGGAAACACCATATATTTT. Protein: CASSPTTGSGNTIYF. The V gene is TRBV18, the J gene TRBJ1-3, with TRBD1 matching over 7 bases. From germline, CDR1 is KGHSH and CDR2 LQKENI. CDR3 length: 15 amino acids. V gave up 2 bases and J gave up 1 base; unmatched junction bases: 2.

V is TRBV7-3 and J is TRBJ2-6; TRBD2 matches 8 bases. Unmatched junction bases numbered 14, after V lost 3 bases and J lost 1 base. Looked up from germline, CDR1 is SGHTA and CDR2 is FQGTGA. The CDR3 is 20 amino acids. DNA for the CDR3: TGTGCCAGCAGCTTTTTGGCCCGGGGGGGCGCTGGGTCTGGGGCCAACGTCCTGACTTTC. Encoded protein: CASSFLARGGAGSGANVLTF.

The rearrangement joins TRBV7-8 to TRBJ2-1, with D possibly TRBD2 on 6 matching bases. Germline CDR1 SGHVS, CDR2 FQNEAQ. The CDR3 extends over 16 amino acids. The V and J ends lost 5 bases and 4 bases respectively, with 18 bases between them. The CDR3 region has the DNA TGTGCCAGCAGCCCAAGGCGGGGCAGCGTTTACAATGAGCAGTTCTTC. It translates to CASSPRRGSVYNEQFF.

The CDR3 DNA follows: TGTGCCAGCAGCGGCGGACTAGCGGGGGGCCAAAACAATGAGCAGTTCTTC. It encodes CASSGGLAGGQNNEQFF. The genes are TRBV5-4 and TRBJ2-1; 14 bases align to TRBD2. After removal of 4 bases from V and 5 bases from J, the junction contained 8 bases not matched to a gene. The CDR3 has 17 amino acids. The germline gives CDR1 SGHNT, CDR2 YYREEE (reference sequence).

In its sample, this clone was seen once. The chain couples TRBV5-6 to TRBJ1-2, with 7 nucleotides matching TRBD1. Losses at the gene ends were 0 bases for V and 12 bases for J; bases not matched to a gene: 11. Germline V gene data show CDR1 as SGHDT and CDR2 as YYEEEE. The CDR3 totals 14 residues. The CDR3 loop is CASSLVDRVTSDTF. The CDR3 nucleotides read TGTGCCAGCAGCTTGGTAGACAGGGTCACAAGTGACACCTTC.

In DNA, the CDR3 is TGTGCCAGCAGTTTACCGTTCTATAGCTCTGGGGCCAACGTCCTGACTTTC. Translating gives CASSLPFYSSGANVLTF. V gene TRBV28 combines with J gene TRBJ2-6; D gene unclear. CDR1 and CDR2 from the germline V gene are MDHEN and SYDVKM. Trimming left V 2 bases short and J 0 bases short, with 11 bases between. The CDR3 has 17 amino acids.

V usage is TRBV10-1 and J usage is TRBJ2-7; possibly TRBD1 for D (6 bases). The V end was cut by 3 bases, the J end by 2 bases, with 11 bases between. In germline, CDR1 is WNHNN, CDR2 SYGVQD (reference sequence). The CDR3 totals 14 residues. CDR3 DNA: TGCGCCAGCAGTGACTGGACAGCCCCCTACGAGCAGTACTTC. It encodes CASSDWTAPYEQYF.

This sequence joins TRBV28 and TRBJ2-3; D not resolved. V lost 5 bases, J lost 0 bases, and 12 bases lay in between. CDR1 MDHEN and CDR2 SYDVKM come from the germline V gene. There are 15 residues in the CDR3. CDR3 DNA sequence: TGTGCCAGCAGTCTCCAGATTCCTAGCACAGATACGCAGTATTTT. It specifies CASSLQIPSTDTQYF. Looking up the rest from reference TRBV28 and TRBJ2-3 gives the full variable domain: DVKVTQSSRYLVKRTGEKVFLECVQDMDHENMFWYRQDPGLGLRLIYFSYDVKMKEKGDIPEGYSVSREKKERFSLILESASTNQTSMYLCASSLQIPSTDTQYFGPGTRLTVL.

The chain has TRBV18 and TRBJ1-6; no reliable D call. The CDR3 has 17 residues. Germline V gives CDR1 KGHSH, CDR2 LQKENI. Trimming took 6 bases from V and 1 from J, leaving 16 bases between them. The CDR3 sequence: CASSPYMAGSYNSPLHF. As DNA, the CDR3 is TGTGCCAGCTCGCCGTACATGGCGGGTTCCTATAATTCACCCCTCCACTTT.

The V and J genes are TRBV11-2 and TRBJ2-5; TRBD2 might be the D (6 bases). CDR1 is SGHAT, CDR2 FQNNGV, per germline. Trimming pared 1 base from V and 4 bases from J, leaving 16 bases between. The CDR3 consists of 16 residues. Written as DNA, the CDR3 is TGTGCCAGCAGCTTAGTGGAATACCTGGGGGGAGAGACCCAGTACTTC. Translating it yields CASSLVEYLGGETQYF.

This clone was seen once. CDR3 residues: CASSPMSGGLTGELFF. The CDR3 nucleotides read TGTGCCAGCAGCCCGATGAGCGGGGGGCTTACCGGGGAGCTGTTTTTT. The rearrangement joins TRBV7-3 to TRBJ2-2; 9 nucleotides line up with TRBD2. This CDR3 contains 16 residues. Germline CDR1 reads SGHTA; CDR2 reads FQGTGA. With 5 bases clipped from V and 5 bases from J, the junction kept 9 bases outside the gene matches.

The chain is built from TRBV18 and TRBJ1-2; D is unresolved. Germline CDR1 is KGHSH and CDR2 is LQKENI. V lost 2 bases and J lost 4, with 11 bases in between. The CDR3 totals 14 residues. CDR3 sequence reads: CASSPDSGVYGYTF. CDR3 DNA: TGTGCCAGCTCACCAGATTCAGGCGTCTATGGCTACACCTTC.

The rearrangement uses TRBV4-1 and TRBJ1-5; D call uncertain. The CDR3 is made up of 13 amino acids. The V end was cut by 5 bases, the J end by 7 bases, with 12 bases between. CDR1 is MGHRA, CDR2 YSYEKL, per germline. The chain's CDR3 is CASSGRVDQPQHF. Written as DNA, the CDR3 is TGCGCCAGCAGCGGCCGGGTTGACCAGCCCCAGCATTTT.